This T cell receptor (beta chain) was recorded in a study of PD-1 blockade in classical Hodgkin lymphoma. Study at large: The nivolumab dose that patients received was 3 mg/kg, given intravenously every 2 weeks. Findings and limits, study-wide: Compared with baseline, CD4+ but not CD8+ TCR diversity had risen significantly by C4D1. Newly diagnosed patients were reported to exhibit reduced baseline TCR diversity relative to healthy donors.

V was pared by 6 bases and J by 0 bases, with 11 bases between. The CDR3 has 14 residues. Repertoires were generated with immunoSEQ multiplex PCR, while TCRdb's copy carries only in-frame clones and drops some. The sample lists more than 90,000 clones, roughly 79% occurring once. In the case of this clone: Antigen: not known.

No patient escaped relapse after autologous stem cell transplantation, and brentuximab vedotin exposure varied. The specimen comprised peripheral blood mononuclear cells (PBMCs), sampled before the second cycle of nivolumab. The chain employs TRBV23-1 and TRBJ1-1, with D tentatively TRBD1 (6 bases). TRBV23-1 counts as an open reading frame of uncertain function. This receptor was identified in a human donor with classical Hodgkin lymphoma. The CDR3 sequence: CASRPRGLNTEAFF. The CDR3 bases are TGCGCCAGCAGACCCAGGGGTCTGAACACTGAAGCTTTCTTT.